A single sample is the source of the 5 T cell receptor beta chains below, sequenced in a study of cytomegalovirus exposure and HLA in healthy donors. In the PCR, 60 Vbeta and 13 Jbeta primers were used. Method: immunoSEQ multiplex PCR; TCRdb's copy keeps in-frame clones and lacks some. Among under 200,000 clones listed, over 75% were seen once. Sequencing was performed on PBMCs. These receptors all stem from a woman in her forties or fifties in good health and CMV-seronegative.

The chain has TRBV27 and TRBJ1-4; D may be TRBD1 (6 bases). CDR3 size: 14 residues. The V gene lost 5 bases and the J gene lost 4 bases, with 11 bases spanning the gap. The germline gives CDR1 MNHEY, CDR2 SMNVEV (reference sequence). The CDR3 sequence is CASSRTVNNEKLFF. CDR3 nucleotides: TGTGCCAGCAGTCGGACAGTGAATAATGAAAAACTGTTTTTT.

The J gene is TRBJ2-1, the V gene TRBV7-9; no firm D call. Germline V lookup: CDR1 SEHNR, CDR2 FQNEAQ (reference sequence). The V end lost 7 bases, the J end lost 7 bases, and 11 bases lay between the germline ends. This CDR3 is built from 12 residues. DNA of the CDR3: TGTGCCAGCAAACCACTAAGTAATGAGCAGTTCTTC. Its translation is CASKPLSNEQFF.

The V gene is TRBV7-8, the J gene TRBJ2-5; tentatively, D is TRBD1 (6 bases). Germline V gives CDR1 SGHVS, CDR2 FQNEAQ. The ends were cut back, 5 bases at V and 4 bases at J, with 23 bases in the middle. This CDR3 comprises 17 residues. CDR3 amino acids: CASSVSFGQSVRETQYF. In DNA form, the CDR3 reads TGTGCCAGCAGCGTCTCCTTTGGACAGAGTGTCCGAGAGACCCAGTACTTC.

The V and J genes are TRBV6-5 and TRBJ2-5; D gene uncertain. Germline V gene lookup returns CDR1 MNHEY and CDR2 SVGAGI. The CDR3 is made up of 14 amino acids. Trimming cost V 2 bases and J 1 base, with 8 bases left between them. The chain's CDR3 is CASSYELGQETQYF. DNA for the CDR3: TGTGCCAGCAGTTACGAGCTAGGCCAAGAGACCCAGTACTTC.

The chain links TRBV7-9 to TRBJ1-2; tentative D call: TRBD1 (5 bases). Trimming took 5 bases from V and 1 from J, leaving 11 bases between them. The CDR3 extends over 14 amino acids. Germline V gene data show CDR1 as SEHNR and CDR2 as FQNEAQ (reference sequence). CDR3 DNA: TGTGCCAGCAGCCTGACAGCGATTAACTATGGCTACACCTTC. As protein: CASSLTAINYGYTF.